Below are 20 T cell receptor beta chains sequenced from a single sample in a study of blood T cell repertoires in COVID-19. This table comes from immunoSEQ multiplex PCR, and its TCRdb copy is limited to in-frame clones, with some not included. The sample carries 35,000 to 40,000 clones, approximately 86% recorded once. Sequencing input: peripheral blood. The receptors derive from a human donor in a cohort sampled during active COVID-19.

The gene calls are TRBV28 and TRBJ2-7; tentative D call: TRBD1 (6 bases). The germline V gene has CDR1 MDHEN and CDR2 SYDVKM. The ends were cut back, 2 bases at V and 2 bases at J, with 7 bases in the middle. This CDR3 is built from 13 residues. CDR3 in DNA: TGTGCCAGCAGTTTAACAGGGCCCTACGAGCAGTACTTC. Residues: CASSLTGPYEQYF.

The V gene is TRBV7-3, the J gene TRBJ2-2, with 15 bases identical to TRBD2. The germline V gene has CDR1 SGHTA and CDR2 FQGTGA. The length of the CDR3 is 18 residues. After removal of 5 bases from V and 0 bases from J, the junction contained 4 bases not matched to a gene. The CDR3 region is CASSLGLAGGPNTGELFF. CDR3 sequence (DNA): TGTGCCAGCAGCCTAGGACTAGCGGGAGGGCCGAACACCGGGGAGCTGTTTTTT.

CDR3 region: CASSFGQGSSGYTF. CDR3 DNA: TGTGCCAGCAGTTTTGGACAGGGAAGTAGTGGCTACACCTTC. This rearrangement joins TRBV6-5 to TRBJ1-2; 8 positions agree with TRBD1. This CDR3 spans 14 amino acids. The junction had 8 bases not matched to a gene; V was cut back by 4 bases and J by 7 bases. From germline, CDR1 is MNHEY and CDR2 SVGAGI.

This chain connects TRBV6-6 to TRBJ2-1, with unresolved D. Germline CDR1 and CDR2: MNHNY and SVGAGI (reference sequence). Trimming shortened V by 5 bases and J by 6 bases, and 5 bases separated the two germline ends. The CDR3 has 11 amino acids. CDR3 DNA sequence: TGTGCCAGCAGTACACCCAATGAGCAGTTCTTC. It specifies CASSTPNEQFF.

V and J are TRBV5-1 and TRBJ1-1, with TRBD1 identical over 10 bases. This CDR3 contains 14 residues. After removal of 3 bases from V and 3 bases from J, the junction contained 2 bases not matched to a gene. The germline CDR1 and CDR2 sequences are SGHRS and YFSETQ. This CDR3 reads CASSSGTGDTEAFF. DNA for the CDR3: TGCGCCAGCAGCTCCGGGACAGGGGACACTGAAGCTTTCTTT. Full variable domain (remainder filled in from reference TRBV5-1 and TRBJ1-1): KAGVTQTPRYLIKTRGQQVTLSCSPISGHRSVSWYQQTPGQGLQFLFEYFSETQRNKGNFPGRFSGRQFSNSRSEMNVSTLELGDSALYLCASSSGTGDTEAFFGQGTRLTVV.

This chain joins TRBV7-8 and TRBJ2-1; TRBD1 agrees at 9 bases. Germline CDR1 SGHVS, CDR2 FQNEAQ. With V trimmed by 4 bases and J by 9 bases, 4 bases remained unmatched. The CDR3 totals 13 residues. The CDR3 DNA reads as TGTGCCAGCAGCTCGAGGGACAGGGTTGAGCAGTTCTTC. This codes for CASSSRDRVEQFF.

Here the CDR3 reads CSVEDPELSEQYF. As DNA, the CDR3 is TGCAGCGTTGAAGATCCCGAATTGAGCGAGCAGTACTTC. The chain has TRBV29-1 and TRBJ2-7; D unclear. V gave up 0 bases and J gave up 6 bases, with 12 bases separating them. From germline, CDR1 is SQVTM and CDR2 ANQGSEA. This CDR3 is 13 amino acids long.

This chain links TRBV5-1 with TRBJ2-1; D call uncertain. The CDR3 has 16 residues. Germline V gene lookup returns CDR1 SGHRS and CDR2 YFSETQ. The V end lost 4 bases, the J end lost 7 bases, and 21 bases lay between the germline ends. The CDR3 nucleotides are TGCGCCAGCAGCCCATCTAATCCAGCGCTTCGGAATGAGCAGTTCTTC. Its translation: CASSPSNPALRNEQFF. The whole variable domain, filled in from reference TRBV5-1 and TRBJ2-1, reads KAGVTQTPRYLIKTRGQQVTLSCSPISGHRSVSWYQQTPGQGLQFLFEYFSETQRNKGNFPGRFSGRQFSNSRSEMNVSTLELGDSALYLCASSPSNPALRNEQFFGPGTRLTVL.

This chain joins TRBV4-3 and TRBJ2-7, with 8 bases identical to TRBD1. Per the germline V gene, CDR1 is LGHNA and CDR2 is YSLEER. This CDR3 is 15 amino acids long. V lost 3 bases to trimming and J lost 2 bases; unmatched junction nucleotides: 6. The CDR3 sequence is CASSHGQGPPYEQYF. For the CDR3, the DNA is TGCGCCAGCAGCCACGGACAGGGACCCCCCTACGAGCAGTACTTC.

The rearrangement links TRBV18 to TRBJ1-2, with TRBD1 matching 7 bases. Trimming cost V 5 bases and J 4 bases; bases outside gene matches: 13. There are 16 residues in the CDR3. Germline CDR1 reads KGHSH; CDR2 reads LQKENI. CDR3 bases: TGTGCCAGCTCATCCCAGGGGGGCGCCATCCGCTATGGCTACACCTTC. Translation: CASSSQGGAIRYGYTF. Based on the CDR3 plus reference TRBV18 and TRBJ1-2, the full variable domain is NAGVMQNPRHLVRRRGQEARLRCSPMKGHSHVYWYRQLPEEGLKFMVYLQKENIIDESGMPKERFSAEFPKEGPSILRIQQVVRGDSAAYFCASSSQGGAIRYGYTFGSGTRLTVV.

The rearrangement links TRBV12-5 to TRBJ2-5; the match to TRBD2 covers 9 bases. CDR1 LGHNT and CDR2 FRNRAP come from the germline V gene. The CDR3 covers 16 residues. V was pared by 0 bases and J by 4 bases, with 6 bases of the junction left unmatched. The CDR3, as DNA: TGTGCTAGTGGTTTGGTGGCGACGCGGGAGGGAGAGACCCAGTACTTC. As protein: CASGLVATREGETQYF. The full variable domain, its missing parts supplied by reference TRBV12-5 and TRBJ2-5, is DARVTQTPRHKVTEMGQEVTMRCQPILGHNTVFWYRQTMMQGLELLAYFRNRAPLDDSGMPKDRFSAEMPDATLATLKIQPSEPRDSAVYFCASGLVATREGETQYFGPGTRLLVL.

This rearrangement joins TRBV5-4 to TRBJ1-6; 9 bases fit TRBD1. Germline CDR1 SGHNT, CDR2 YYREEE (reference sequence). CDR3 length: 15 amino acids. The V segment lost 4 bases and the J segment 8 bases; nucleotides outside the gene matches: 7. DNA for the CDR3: TGTGCCAGCAGCGTCAAGACAGGGGGTCATTCACCCCTCCACTTT. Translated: CASSVKTGGHSPLHF.

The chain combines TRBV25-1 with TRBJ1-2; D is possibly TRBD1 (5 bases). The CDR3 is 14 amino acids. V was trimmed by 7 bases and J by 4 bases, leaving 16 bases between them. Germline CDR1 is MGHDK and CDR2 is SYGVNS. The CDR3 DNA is TGTGCCAGCAATGGAGCTCCAGGGATCTATGGCTACACCTTC. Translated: CASNGAPGIYGYTF.

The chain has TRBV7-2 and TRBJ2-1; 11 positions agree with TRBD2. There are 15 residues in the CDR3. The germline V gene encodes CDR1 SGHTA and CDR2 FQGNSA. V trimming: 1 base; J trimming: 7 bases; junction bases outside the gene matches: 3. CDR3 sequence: CASSLGTSGFNEQFF. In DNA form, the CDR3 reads TGTGCCAGCAGCTTAGGGACTAGCGGGTTTAATGAGCAGTTCTTC.

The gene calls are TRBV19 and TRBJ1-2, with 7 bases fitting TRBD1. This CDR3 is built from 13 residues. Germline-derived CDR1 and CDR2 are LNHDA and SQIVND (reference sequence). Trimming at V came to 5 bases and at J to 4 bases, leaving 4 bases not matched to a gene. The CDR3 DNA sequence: TGTGCCAGTAGTGAACAGGGGCCCTATGGCTACACCTTC. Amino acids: CASSEQGPYGYTF.

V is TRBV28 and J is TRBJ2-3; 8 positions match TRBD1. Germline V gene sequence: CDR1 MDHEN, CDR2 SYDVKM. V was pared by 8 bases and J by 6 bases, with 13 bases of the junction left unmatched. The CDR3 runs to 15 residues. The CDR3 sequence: CASALTPGGADTQYF. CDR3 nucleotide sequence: TGTGCCAGCGCCCTGACGCCAGGGGGCGCGGATACGCAGTATTTT. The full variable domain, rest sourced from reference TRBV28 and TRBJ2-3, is DVKVTQSSRYLVKRTGEKVFLECVQDMDHENMFWYRQDPGLGLRLIYFSYDVKMKEKGDIPEGYSVSREKKERFSLILESASTNQTSMYLCASALTPGGADTQYFGPGTRLTVL.

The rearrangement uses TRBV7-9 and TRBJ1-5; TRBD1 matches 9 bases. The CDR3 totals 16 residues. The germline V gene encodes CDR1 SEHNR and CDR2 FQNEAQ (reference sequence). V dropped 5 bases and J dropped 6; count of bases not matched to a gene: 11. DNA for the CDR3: TGTGCCAGCAGCCTAGGGACAGGGCCCAATTCTCAGCCCCAGCATTTT. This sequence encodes CASSLGTGPNSQPQHF.

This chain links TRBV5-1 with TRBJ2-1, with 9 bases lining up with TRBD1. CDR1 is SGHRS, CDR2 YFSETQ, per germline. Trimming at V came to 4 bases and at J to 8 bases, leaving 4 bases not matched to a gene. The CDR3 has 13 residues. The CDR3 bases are TGCGCCAGCAGCCCGGGACAGGGCTATGAGCAGTTCTTC. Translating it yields CASSPGQGYEQFF.

CDR3 loop: CASSVQGGADTQYF. CDR3 DNA sequence: TGTGCCAGCAGCGTACAAGGGGGTGCAGATACGCAGTATTTT. V is TRBV9 and J is TRBJ2-3; perhaps TRBD1 as D (6 bases). Germline CDR1 reads SGDLS; CDR2 reads YYNGEE. The CDR3 covers 14 residues. V was pared by 1 base and J by 4 bases, with 10 bases between.

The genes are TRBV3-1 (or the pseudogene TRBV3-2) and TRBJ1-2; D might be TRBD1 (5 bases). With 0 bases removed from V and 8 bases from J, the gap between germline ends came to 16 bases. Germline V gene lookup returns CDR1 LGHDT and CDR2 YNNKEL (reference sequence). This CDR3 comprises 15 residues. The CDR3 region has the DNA TGTGCCAGCAGCCAAGATCTAAAGGGACTGGGGGGCTACACCTTC. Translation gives CASSQDLKGLGGYTF.